This entry lists 21 T cell receptor beta chains sequenced from one sample in a study of shared clonotypes between healthy human individuals (dated by TCRdb to the early 2020s). Receptors were amplified or captured by the immunoSEQ multiplex PCR assay. TCRdb took this table from immuneACCESS and kept in-frame rearrangements with V and J called. Such tables lack part of the clones; where checked against another copy, unresolved V genes explain under half of the gap, and the rest is unexplained. The sample table holds approximately 1,000,000 clones, of which around 82% were seen once. About 0.52% of the sample is held by the ten biggest clonotypes. Sequencing was done on a sample of memory CD4+ T cells from PBMCs. Read against the paper, the sample's cell subset or site label means: CD45RA-negative fraction. The receptors shown here come from a man between 18 and 35 years old in good health. Some clones in this sample may be carry-over from other donors' samples.

The chain is built from TRBV6-1 and TRBJ2-5; the D gene is possibly TRBD1 (6 bases). This CDR3 has 16 amino acids. V lost 2 bases to trimming and J lost 1 base, with 14 bases between them. Germline loops: CDR1 MNHNS, CDR2 SASEGT. The CDR3 loop is CASSESIRGSQETQYF. CDR3 bases: TGTGCCAGCAGTGAATCAATCAGGGGTAGCCAAGAGACCCAGTACTTC.

The rearrangement joins TRBV6-5 to TRBJ1-4, with D tentatively TRBD1 (6 bases). Germline V CDR1 and CDR2: MNHEY, SVGAGI. Trimming shortened V by 2 bases and J by 3 bases, and 10 bases separated the two germline ends. The CDR3 extends over 15 amino acids. The CDR3 DNA reads as TGTGCCAGCAGTTACCGGGGGCGCTCTAATGAAAAACTGTTTTTT. Translation gives CASSYRGRSNEKLFF.

This chain joins TRBV6-5 and TRBJ2-7; TRBD2 matches at 8 bases. The CDR3 totals 14 residues. V was clipped by 5 bases and J by 2 bases; unmatched bases: 5. Germline V gene sequence: CDR1 MNHEY, CDR2 SVGAGI. In DNA form, the CDR3 reads TGTGCCAGCAGTCCTCGGGGGGGAGCCTACGAGCAGTACTTC. Translating it yields CASSPRGGAYEQYF.

This clone was seen once. The V gene is TRBV5-1, the J gene TRBJ2-7; TRBD2 agrees at 9 bases. CDR1 and CDR2 (germline): SGHRS, YFSETQ. V shed 1 base, J shed 1 base, and the junction held 3 bases outside the gene matches. This CDR3 comprises 15 residues. CDR3 coding DNA: TGCGCCAGCAGCTTGCAAGGACTAGCGTCCTACGAGCAGTACTTC. This sequence encodes CASSLQGLASYEQYF. Full variable domain (outside the CDR3, taken from reference TRBV5-1 and TRBJ2-7): KAGVTQTPRYLIKTRGQQVTLSCSPISGHRSVSWYQQTPGQGLQFLFEYFSETQRNKGNFPGRFSGRQFSNSRSEMNVSTLELGDSALYLCASSLQGLASYEQYFGPGTRLTVT.

The chain uses TRBV7-9 and TRBJ2-1, with D possibly being TRBD1 (7 bases). The CDR3 has 13 amino acids. The V end lost 5 bases, the J end lost 6 bases, and 11 bases lay between the germline ends. CDR1 SEHNR and CDR2 FQNEAQ come from the germline V gene (reference sequence). CDR3 bases: TGTGCCAGCAGCGCGGGACAGACCAATGAGCAGTTCTTC. Translating it yields CASSAGQTNEQFF.

This clone occurred a few times. The chain combines TRBV4-2 with TRBJ2-1, with TRBD2 identical over 8 bases. CDR3 length: 16 amino acids. Germline CDR1 LGHNA, CDR2 YNFKEQ. The V and J ends lost 2 bases and 0 bases, in that order; junction bases with no gene match: 3. DNA of the CDR3: TGTGCCAGCAGCCAACGCGGGGGGAGCTCCTACAATGAGCAGTTCTTC. Residues: CASSQRGGSSYNEQFF.

The chain recombines TRBV10-2 with TRBJ2-1; 7 bases fit TRBD2. The CDR3 loop spans 15 amino acids. V lost 4 bases and J lost 8; bases outside the gene matches: 11. CDR1 and CDR2 from the germline V gene are WSHSY and SAAADI. CDR3 amino acids: CASSVPGGSGDEQFF. The CDR3 region has the DNA TGCGCCAGCAGTGTACCGGGAGGCTCTGGCGATGAGCAGTTCTTC.

The count of this clone is one. V is TRBV7-9 and J is TRBJ1-2, with a possible D match to TRBD1 (6 bases). Trimming took 5 bases from V and 4 from J, leaving 20 bases between them. CDR1 and CDR2 from the germline V gene are SEHNR and FQNEAQ (reference sequence). CDR3 length: 16 residues. CDR3 sequence: CASSLLAGGPGYGYTF. The CDR3 DNA follows: TGTGCCAGCAGCCTCCTTGCGGGGGGGCCGGGCTATGGCTACACCTTC.

The rearrangement uses TRBV28 and TRBJ1-2; no clear D gene. V shed 3 bases and J shed 8 bases, with 10 bases lying between them. Germline V CDR1 and CDR2: MDHEN, SYDVKM. This CDR3 is built from 12 residues. DNA for the CDR3: TGTGCCAGCAGTTTGAAAGGGCTCGGCTACACCTTC. Amino acids: CASSLKGLGYTF.

This chain links TRBV5-1 with TRBJ2-1; 10 positions match TRBD2. Germline V gene lookup returns CDR1 SGHRS and CDR2 YFSETQ. The trim removed 4 bases at V and 8 bases at J, leaving 9 bases unmatched. This CDR3 is 15 amino acids long. Written as DNA, the CDR3 is TGCGCCAGCAGCGCCGCTAGCGGGAGTTTGGATGAGCAGTTCTTC. Translated: CASSAASGSLDEQFF.

The V gene is TRBV7-8, the J gene TRBJ2-1, with D uncertain. V was shortened by 1 base and J by 0 bases, with 16 bases between the two germline ends. The CDR3 extends over 18 amino acids. CDR1 is SGHVS and CDR2 is FQNEAQ in the germline V gene. This CDR3 is CASSLVAIMKSSYNEQFF. The CDR3, as DNA: TGTGCCAGCAGCTTAGTTGCAATAATGAAGAGCTCCTACAATGAGCAGTTCTTC.

The sample holds a few counts of this clone. The V gene is TRBV19, the J gene TRBJ1-1; D is ambiguous. Germline V CDR1 and CDR2: LNHDA, SQIVND (reference sequence). Trimming shortened V by 4 bases and J by 6 bases, and 9 bases separated the two germline ends. There are 12 residues in the CDR3. The CDR3, as DNA: TGTGCCAGTAGTAATCAGTGGCCTGAAGCTTTCTTT. Its protein is CASSNQWPEAFF.

The chain couples TRBV4-1 to TRBJ1-2; no clear D gene. In germline, CDR1 is MGHRA, CDR2 YSYEKL. V was clipped by 2 bases and J by 7 bases, with 11 bases between them. The length of the CDR3 is 13 residues. CDR3 in amino acids: CASSQQEGVGYTF. In nucleotides, the CDR3 is TGCGCCAGCAGCCAACAGGAAGGCGTTGGCTACACCTTC.

In the case of this clone: The sample holds other DNA sequences that translate to the same CDR3. This rearrangement joins TRBV27 to TRBJ1-2, with D tentatively TRBD1 (6 bases). This CDR3 spans 13 amino acids. V lost 0 bases to trimming and J lost 8 bases, with 10 bases between them. Germline-derived CDR1 and CDR2 are MNHEY and SMNVEV (reference sequence). The CDR3 DNA follows: TGTGCCAGCAGTTTATCCGGGGGCCCCGGCTACACCTTC. Its translation is CASSLSGGPGYTF.

The chain links TRBV5-1 to TRBJ2-7; D not certain. Deletions cut 1 base from V and 0 bases from J, with 8 bases between. Germline V CDR1 and CDR2: SGHRS, YFSETQ. The CDR3 totals 14 residues. CDR3 coding DNA: TGCGCCAGCAGCTTGATGGGCCTCTCCTACGAGCAGTACTTC. It is translated as CASSLMGLSYEQYF.

As for this clone: Additional DNA sequences in this sample encode the identical CDR3. The genes are TRBV5-1 and TRBJ2-7, with 8 bases fitting TRBD1. There are 14 residues in the CDR3. The V gene end was trimmed by 4 bases and the J gene end by 0 bases; junction bases not matched to a gene: 3. The V gene's germline CDR1 is SGHRS and CDR2 YFSETQ. CDR3 in DNA: TGCGCCAGCAGCCCCGGACAGGGCTCCTACGAGCAGTACTTC. This sequence encodes CASSPGQGSYEQYF.

The chain links TRBV28 to TRBJ2-2, with D possibly matching TRBD1 (6 bases). Germline values: CDR1 MDHEN, CDR2 SYDVKM. The V and J ends lost 4 bases and 5 bases respectively, with 14 bases between them. This CDR3 contains 15 residues. This chain's CDR3 is CASSSSGVGTGELFF. The CDR3 DNA follows: TGTGCCAGCAGTTCCTCAGGGGTAGGGACCGGGGAGCTGTTTTTT. Using reference TRBV28 and TRBJ2-2 for the parts outside the CDR3, the full variable domain is DVKVTQSSRYLVKRTGEKVFLECVQDMDHENMFWYRQDPGLGLRLIYFSYDVKMKEKGDIPEGYSVSREKKERFSLILESASTNQTSMYLCASSSSGVGTGELFFGEGSRLTVL.

This chain uses TRBV5-1 with TRBJ2-5; 11 nucleotides match TRBD2. The CDR3 covers 16 residues. With V trimmed by 4 bases and J by 5 bases, 10 bases remained unmatched. Germline CDR1 and CDR2: SGHRS and YFSETQ. CDR3 residues: CASSILTSGTGETQYF. The CDR3 DNA reads as TGCGCCAGCAGCATACTGACTAGCGGGACAGGGGAGACCCAGTACTTC.

The CDR3 nucleotides read TGTGCCACCAGCTCGCGACGAAGGGGCACTGAAGCTTTCTTT. Translation gives CATSSRRRGTEAFF. The chain has TRBV15 and TRBJ1-1; TRBD1 is a possible D gene (5 bases). CDR1 is LNHNV and CDR2 is YYDKDF in the germline V gene (reference sequence). The CDR3 length is 14 residues. V dropped 5 bases and J dropped 4 bases, with 14 bases sitting between them.

This sequence joins TRBV30 and TRBJ1-2; D is ambiguous. The germline V and J ends were trimmed by 6 bases and 4 bases, with 12 bases remaining between them. The V gene's germline CDR1 is GTSNPN and CDR2 SVGIG (reference sequence). The CDR3 loop spans 12 amino acids. The CDR3 loop reads CACPRRVYGYTF. Written as DNA, the CDR3 is TGTGCCTGTCCCCGGCGGGTCTATGGCTACACCTTC.

The J gene is TRBJ1-3, the V gene TRBV5-6; D not certain. The CDR3 runs to 16 residues. In germline, CDR1 is SGHDT, CDR2 YYEEEE. The germline V and J ends were trimmed by 4 bases and 0 bases, with 14 bases remaining between them. The DNA of the CDR3 is TGTGCCAGCAGCGCATGGGGTTTAGGCTCTGGAAACACCATATATTTT. The encoded protein is CASSAWGLGSGNTIYF.